Presented here are 15 T cell receptor beta chains from one specimen sequenced in a study of cytomegalovirus exposure and HLA in healthy donors. PCR amplification relied on 60 Vbeta primers (plus 13 Jbeta primers). The method was immunoSEQ multiplex PCR; TCRdb's version includes in-frame clones alone and lacks a portion of them. The sample includes some 120,000 clones, about 74% of them seen just once. Sequencing was performed on PBMCs. These receptors all come from a woman aged 45 to 65 in good health and CMV-seropositive.

This clone was counted once. This CDR3 is also generated by other DNA sequences in the sample. The V call is TRBV2, the J call TRBJ2-7; possibly TRBD2 for D (7 bases). The germline V gene has CDR1 SNHLY and CDR2 FYNNEI. V lost 4 bases, J lost 2 bases, and 9 bases lay in between. The CDR3 sequence is 13 residues long. This CDR3 reads CASSGGGPYEQYF. CDR3 DNA: TGTGCCAGCAGTGGCGGGGGCCCCTACGAGCAGTACTTC.

The chain combines TRBV18 with TRBJ2-7; 10 bases agree with TRBD1. With V trimmed by 6 bases and J by 3 bases, 5 bases remained unmatched. CDR3 length: 14 amino acids. CDR1 and CDR2 (germline): KGHSH, LQKENI. The CDR3 DNA reads TGTGCCAGCTCCACCGGACAGGGGGACTACGAGCAGTACTTC. Translated, it gives CASSTGQGDYEQYF. Complete variable domain (other parts from reference TRBV18 and TRBJ2-7): NAGVMQNPRHLVRRRGQEARLRCSPMKGHSHVYWYRQLPEEGLKFMVYLQKENIIDESGMPKERFSAEFPKEGPSILRIQQVVRGDSAAYFCASSTGQGDYEQYFGPGTRLTVT.

The genes are TRBV15 and TRBJ2-1, with D maybe TRBD2 (5 bases). The CDR3 loop spans 13 amino acids. V lost 6 bases and J lost 7, with 13 bases in between. Germline V lookup: CDR1 LNHNV, CDR2 YYDKDF (reference sequence). The CDR3 region is CATRLVSGNEQFF. DNA for the CDR3: TGTGCCACCAGACTGGTTTCGGGGAATGAGCAGTTCTTC.

Only one count was recorded for this clone. V and J are TRBV6-1 and TRBJ2-7, with TRBD2 identical over 10 bases. The CDR3 has 14 residues. Germline V CDR1 and CDR2: MNHNS, SASEGT. V lost 8 bases to trimming and J lost 3 bases; unmatched junction nucleotides: 7. CDR3 amino acids: CASLASGGRYEQYF. For the CDR3, the DNA is TGTGCCAGCCTGGCTAGCGGGGGCCGCTACGAGCAGTACTTC.

This clone was seen only once. The chain recombines TRBV6-5 with TRBJ1-1; 9 positions match TRBD1. The V segment lost 6 bases and the J segment 11 bases; nucleotides outside the gene matches: 16. The CDR3 extends over 15 amino acids. Germline values: CDR1 MNHEY, CDR2 SVGAGI. The CDR3, as DNA: TGTGCCAGCAGCCGAGAGGGACAGGGAACAGGGCGCGCTTTCTTT. Translation gives CASSREGQGTGRAFF.

In its sample, this clone was seen once. This chain uses TRBV7-2 with TRBJ2-7; TRBD1 is a possible D gene (5 bases). The CDR3 is 14 amino acids. Germline V gene lookup returns CDR1 SGHTA and CDR2 FQGNSA. V lost 5 bases to trimming and J lost 4 bases, with 15 bases between them. DNA for the CDR3: TGTGCCAGCAGCATTTACCCGACAGTTTACGAGCAGTACTTC. This gives the protein CASSIYPTVYEQYF.

This chain uses TRBV7-6 with TRBJ1-2, with D maybe TRBD1 (5 bases). The V and J ends lost 4 bases and 2 bases respectively, with 17 bases between them. CDR3 length: 16 amino acids. Germline values: CDR1 SGHVS, CDR2 FNYEAQ. The CDR3 reads CASSSPSGKVNYGYTF. The CDR3 coding sequence is TGTGCCAGCAGCTCGCCCTCAGGGAAGGTAAACTATGGCTACACCTTC.

This chain joins TRBV10-3 and TRBJ1-2; perhaps TRBD1 as D (5 bases). V was cut by 3 bases and J by 7 bases, with 9 bases left in between. Germline CDR1 and CDR2: ENHRY and SYGVKD. The CDR3 consists of 12 residues. The CDR3 spells CAISDGGGGYTF. The CDR3 bases are TGTGCCATCAGTGACGGGGGGGGTGGCTACACCTTC.

The DNA for the CDR3 is TGTGCCAGCAGCTTAGGTCCGGAGTATGGCTACACCTTC. It encodes CASSLGPEYGYTF. The chain is built from TRBV7-6 and TRBJ1-2; D gene ambiguous. The germline V gene encodes CDR1 SGHVS and CDR2 FNYEAQ. Between the trimmed V and J ends, which lost 1 base and 5 bases, there was a span of 8 bases. The CDR3 is 13 amino acids.

The chain has TRBV5-1 and TRBJ2-5; no definite D call. Matching the DNA end better, TRBJ2-7 makes the J call doubtful. This CDR3 comprises 14 residues. Germline loops: CDR1 SGHRS, CDR2 YFSETQ. CDR3 sequence: CASSLGAIRPEQYF. CDR3 in DNA: TGCGCCAGCAGCTTGGGAGCGATCCGTCCCGAGCAGTACTTC.

The chain employs TRBV7-2 and TRBJ2-7, with a possible D match to TRBD2 (5 bases). The ends were cut back, 5 bases at V and 0 bases at J, with 14 bases in the middle. This CDR3 comprises 15 residues. Germline V gene data show CDR1 as SGHTA and CDR2 as FQGNSA. In DNA, the CDR3 is TGTGCCAGCAGCCCCGGACTTCAACCCTCCTACGAGCAGTACTTC. Protein: CASSPGLQPSYEQYF.

This chain connects TRBV2 to TRBJ2-5; D unresolved. CDR1 is SNHLY, CDR2 FYNNEI, per germline. V was shortened by 3 bases and J by 2 bases, with 7 bases between the two germline ends. The CDR3 spans 13 residues. Here the CDR3 DNA reads TGTGCCAGCAGTGATGAACAGCAAGAGACCCAGTACTTC. Amino acid sequence: CASSDEQQETQYF.

This rearrangement joins TRBV6-5 to TRBJ2-5, with D maybe TRBD1 (7 bases). Germline loops: CDR1 MNHEY, CDR2 SVGAGI. V dropped 6 bases and J dropped 7 bases, with 21 bases sitting between them. The CDR3 is 15 residues long. CDR3 loop: CASRGAGGTGGTQYF. CDR3 DNA sequence: TGTGCCAGCAGAGGGGCAGGGGGAACCGGGGGGACCCAGTACTTC.

J is TRBJ2-2 and V is TRBV18; TRBD2 is a possible D gene (6 bases). The CDR3 loop spans 16 amino acids. CDR1 is KGHSH and CDR2 is LQKENI in the germline V gene. Trimming cost V 3 bases and J 1 base, with 12 bases left between them. CDR3 sequence (DNA): TGTGCCAGCTCACCCCAAGGAGGGCAGAACACCGGGGAGCTGTTTTTT. It yields the protein CASSPQGGQNTGELFF.

The chain links TRBV19 to TRBJ1-1; 11 bases match TRBD1. The germline CDR1 and CDR2 sequences are LNHDA and SQIVND (reference sequence). V was pared by 6 bases and J by 1 base, with 7 bases of the junction left unmatched. The CDR3 has 16 amino acids. The CDR3 region has the DNA TGTGCCAGTAGGCAGGACAGGGGGCTTGGGAACACTGAAGCTTTCTTT. It translates to CASRQDRGLGNTEAFF.